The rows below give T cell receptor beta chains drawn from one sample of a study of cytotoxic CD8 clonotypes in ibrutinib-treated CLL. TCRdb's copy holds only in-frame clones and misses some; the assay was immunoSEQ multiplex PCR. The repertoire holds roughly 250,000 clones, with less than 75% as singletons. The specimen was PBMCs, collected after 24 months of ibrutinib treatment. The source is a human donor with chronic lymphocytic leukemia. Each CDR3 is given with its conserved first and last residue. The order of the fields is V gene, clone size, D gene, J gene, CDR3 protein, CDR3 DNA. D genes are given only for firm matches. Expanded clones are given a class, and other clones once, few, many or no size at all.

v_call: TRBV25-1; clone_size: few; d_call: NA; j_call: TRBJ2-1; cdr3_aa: CATGGQLGHNEQFF; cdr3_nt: TGTGCCACCGGGGGTCAACTAGGGCACAATGAGCAGTTCTTC
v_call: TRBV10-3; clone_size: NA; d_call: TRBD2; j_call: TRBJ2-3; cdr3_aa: CAISLGLAGFSTDTQYF; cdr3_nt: TGTGCCATCAGTTTGGGACTAGCGGGATTTAGCACAGATACGCAGTATTTT
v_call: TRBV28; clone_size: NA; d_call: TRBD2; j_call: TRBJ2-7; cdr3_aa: CASSSSLAGGEQYF; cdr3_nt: TGTGCCAGCAGTAGTAGTCTAGCGGGGGGCGAGCAGTACTTC
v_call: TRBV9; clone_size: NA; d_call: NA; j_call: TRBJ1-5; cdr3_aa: CASSVDPEDQPQHF; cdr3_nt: TGTGCCAGCAGCGTAGATCCAGAGGACCAGCCCCAGCATTTT
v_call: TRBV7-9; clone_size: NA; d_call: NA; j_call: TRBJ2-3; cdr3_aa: CASSSPAENTQYF; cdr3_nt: TGTGCCAGCAGCTCACCGGCCGAAAATACGCAGTATTTT
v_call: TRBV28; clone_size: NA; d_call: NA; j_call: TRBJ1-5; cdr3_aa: CASRRDGAFNQPQHF; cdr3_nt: TGTGCCAGCAGAAGGGACGGAGCCTTCAATCAGCCCCAGCATTTT
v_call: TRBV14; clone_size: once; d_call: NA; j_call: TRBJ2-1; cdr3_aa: CASSPRTVGEQFF; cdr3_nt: TGTGCCAGCAGCCCTAGGACGGTGGGGGAGCAGTTCTTC
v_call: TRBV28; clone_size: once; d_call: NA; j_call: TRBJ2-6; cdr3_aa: CASGGSGAGANVLTF; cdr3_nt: TGTGCCAGCGGGGGTTCGGGGGCTGGGGCCAACGTCCTGACTTTC
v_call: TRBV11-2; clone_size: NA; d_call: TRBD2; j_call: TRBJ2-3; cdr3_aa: CASSQAGTSGSLTDTQYF; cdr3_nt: TGTGCCAGCAGCCAAGCCGGGACTAGCGGGAGCCTGACAGATACGCAGTATTTT
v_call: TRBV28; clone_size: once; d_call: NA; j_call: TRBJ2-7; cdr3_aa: CASRLPYPSYEQYF; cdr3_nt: TGTGCCAGCAGGCTTCCCTACCCCTCCTACGAGCAGTACTTC
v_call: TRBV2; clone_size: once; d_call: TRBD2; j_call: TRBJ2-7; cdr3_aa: CASSEAGLAGGSYEQYF; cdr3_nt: TGTGCCAGCAGTGAAGCGGGACTAGCGGGGGGCTCCTACGAGCAGTACTTC
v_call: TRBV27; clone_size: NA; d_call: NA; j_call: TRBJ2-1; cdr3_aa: CATRDVYNEQFF; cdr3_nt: TGTGCCACCCGGGACGTCTACAATGAGCAGTTCTTC
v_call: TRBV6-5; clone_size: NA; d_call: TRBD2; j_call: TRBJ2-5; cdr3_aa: CASTYGGTGETQYF; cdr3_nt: TGTGCCAGCACCTACGGGGGGACGGGAGAGACCCAGTACTTC
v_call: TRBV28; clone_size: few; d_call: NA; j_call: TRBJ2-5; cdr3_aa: CASGVQETQYF; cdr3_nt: TGTGCCAGCGGGGTCCAAGAGACCCAGTACTTC
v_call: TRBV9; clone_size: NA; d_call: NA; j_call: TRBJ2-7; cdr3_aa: CASSPNRMRDTIYEQYF; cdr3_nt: TGTGCCAGCAGCCCCAATCGAATGAGGGACACAATCTACGAGCAGTACTTC
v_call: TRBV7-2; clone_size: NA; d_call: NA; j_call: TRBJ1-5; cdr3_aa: CASSLDRASNQPQHF; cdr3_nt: TGTGCCAGCAGCTTAGACAGGGCGAGCAATCAGCCCCAGCATTTT
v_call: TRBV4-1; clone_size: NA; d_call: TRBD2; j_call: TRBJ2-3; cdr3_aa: CASSQPRVAGGRDTQYF; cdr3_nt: TGCGCCAGCAGCCAACCCAGAGTGGCGGGAGGGCGAGATACGCAGTATTTT